The clone carrying this T cell receptor beta chain was observed a handful of times. Its antigen is not identified. This specimen comes from a study of CD8 T cells in ankylosing spondylitis. Findings and limits, study-wide: Seemingly characteristic of ankylosing spondylitis blood was a TCR beta motif consisting of eight highly homologous variants. It was reported that disease-linked clones were significantly enriched in matched ankylosing spondylitis synovial fluid.

The authors made TCR beta libraries by quantitative 5'-RACE with molecular barcodes. TCRdb called the 5' RACE reads again in MiXCR, with one record for every CDR3 protein. The table has just under 550,000 distinct CDR3 sequences, about an eighth seen once. The sample taken for sequencing was blood, either unsorted or a sorted T cell fraction (not recorded which). The receptor was derived from a male donor with ankylosing spondylitis.

The CDR3 loop reads CASSINTGTGVGEQYF. DNA for the CDR3: TGCGCCAGCAGTATCAACACCGGGACAGGGGTTGGCGAGCAGTACTTC. The rearrangement uses TRBV4-1 and TRBJ2-7, with 10 bases identical to TRBD1. Germline V gene data show CDR1 as MGHRA and CDR2 as YSYEKL. After removal of 6 bases from V and 6 bases from J, the junction contained 14 bases not matched to a gene. There are 16 residues in the CDR3.